These 29 T cell receptor beta chains originate from one sample sequenced in a study of response to subunit inactivated influenza vaccine. TCRdb re-analysed the RT-PCR reads in MiXCR, keeping a single row per CDR3 protein. The sample records about 780,000 distinct CDR3 sequences, about a fifth being singletons. Sequencing used PBMCs from blood, obtained about 5 days after vaccination. Receptors originate from a man aged 50 or older who received an inactivated influenza vaccine.

This clonotype was counted at least ten times. The chain uses TRBV29-1 and TRBJ2-3, with a possible D match to TRBD2 (6 bases). The germline V gene has CDR1 SQVTM and CDR2 ANQGSEA. Trimming cost V 6 bases and J 3 bases, with 7 bases left between them. The CDR3 runs 11 residues. The CDR3 region has the DNA TGCAGCGTCCGGGGGACAGATACGCAGTATTTT. It translates to CSVRGTDTQYF.

This clonotype was seen more than once but under ten times. V gene TRBV5-6 combines with J gene TRBJ1-6; D ambiguous. V shed 3 bases and J shed 12 bases, with 7 bases lying between them. The CDR3 totals 11 residues. CDR1 and CDR2 from the germline V gene are SGHDT and YYEEEE. DNA of the CDR3: TGTGCCAGCAGCTCCATGGGACCCCTCCACTTT. It codes for CASSSMGPLHF.

The chain uses TRBV7-9 and TRBJ2-7, with D uncertain. The germline V gene encodes CDR1 SEHNR and CDR2 FQNEAQ (reference sequence). CDR3 length: 15 residues. The germline V and J ends were trimmed by 3 bases and 3 bases, with 15 bases remaining between them. The CDR3 region is CASSFYWRRHYEQYF. The CDR3 coding sequence is TGTGCCAGCAGCTTTTATTGGCGGAGACACTACGAGCAGTACTTC. Supplemented by reference TRBV7-9 and TRBJ2-7, the full variable domain reads DTGVSQNPRHKITKRGQNVTFRCDPISEHNRLYWYRQTLGQGPEFLTYFQNEAQLEKSRLLSDRFSAERPKGSFSTLEIQRTEQGDSAMYLCASSFYWRRHYEQYFGPGTRLTVT.

The V gene is TRBV9, the J gene TRBJ2-6; TRBD2 agrees at 12 bases. This CDR3 spans 20 amino acids. Germline V gives CDR1 SGDLS, CDR2 YYNGEE. J lost 2 bases, V lost 0 bases, and 9 bases had no gene match. Here the CDR3 DNA reads TGTGCCAGCAGCGTAGGGATACAAAGACTAGCGGGAGCTGGGGCCAACGTCCTGACTTTC. It specifies CASSVGIQRLAGAGANVLTF.

The CDR3 DNA is TGCAGTGCTAGGCTGACCGGGACACCTAACTATGGCTACACCTTC. Translating gives CSARLTGTPNYGYTF. The chain combines TRBV20-1 with TRBJ1-2, with a weak D call TRBD1 (6 bases). The CDR3 totals 15 residues. V lost 3 bases and J 0 bases, leaving 14 bases between the germline ends. Germline CDR1 and CDR2: DFQATT and SNEGSKA (reference sequence).

This clonotype was seen more than once but under ten times. The chain uses TRBV12-3 or TRBV12-4 and TRBJ1-6; D gene uncertain. V lost 8 bases and J lost 10, with 12 bases in between. CDR3 size: 12 residues. Here the CDR3 reads CASGKAGSPLHF. CDR3 DNA sequence: TGTGCCAGCGGCAAAGCTGGGTCACCCCTCCACTTT.

This clonotype was detected a few times. The rearrangement uses TRBV27 and TRBJ2-7, with 9 bases identical to TRBD2. The ends lost 0 bases at V and 2 bases at J; junction bases unmatched: 2. CDR3 length: 15 amino acids. CDR1 MNHEY and CDR2 SMNVEV come from the germline V gene (reference sequence). Here the CDR3 DNA reads TGTGCCAGCAGTTTATCGACTAGCGGAACCTACGAGCAGTACTTC. Residues: CASSLSTSGTYEQYF.

This clonotype was counted a few times. J is TRBJ1-2 and V is TRBV12-3 or TRBV12-4; perhaps TRBD1 as D (5 bases). The V and J ends lost 3 bases and 4 bases respectively, with 9 bases between them. The CDR3 runs to 13 residues. The CDR3 is CASSFTGLYGYTF. The CDR3 nucleotides read TGTGCCAGCAGTTTTACAGGTCTCTATGGCTACACCTTC.

The chain employs TRBV20-1 and TRBJ2-7; 7 nucleotides line up with TRBD2. V trimming: 4 bases; J trimming: 0 bases; junction bases outside the gene matches: 9. The CDR3 spans 15 residues. Germline CDR1 DFQATT, CDR2 SNEGSKA (reference sequence). CDR3 residues: CSAKDPSGSSYEQYF. CDR3 sequence (DNA): TGCAGTGCTAAAGACCCTAGCGGCAGCTCCTACGAGCAGTACTTC.

The V gene is TRBV11-2, the J gene TRBJ2-3; D gene uncertain. V was clipped by 5 bases and J by 6 bases, with 15 bases between them. CDR3 length: 14 amino acids. Per germline, CDR1 SGHAT and CDR2 FQNNGV. The CDR3 reads CASSRDPGSDTQYF. In DNA form, the CDR3 reads TGTGCCAGCAGCCGCGACCCAGGCTCGGATACGCAGTATTTT.

The sample holds a few counts of this clonotype. The rearrangement links TRBV7-2 to TRBJ2-7; TRBD2 matches 8 bases. V shed 5 bases and J 0 bases; nucleotides not matched to a gene: 3. This CDR3 has 14 residues. Germline V gene data show CDR1 as SGHTA and CDR2 as FQGNSA. The CDR3 is CASSLSGDSYEQYF. The CDR3 region has the DNA TGTGCCAGCAGCCTTAGCGGGGACTCCTACGAGCAGTACTTC. Using reference TRBV7-2 and TRBJ2-7 for the parts outside the CDR3, the full variable domain is GAGVSQSPSNKVTEKGKDVELRCDPISGHTALYWYRQSLGQGLEFLIYFQGNSAPDKSGLPSDRFSAERTGGSVSTLTIQRTQQEDSAVYLCASSLSGDSYEQYFGPGTRLTVT.

The sample holds a few counts of this clonotype. The chain joins TRBV12-3 or TRBV12-4 to TRBJ1-2, with 8 bases aligning to TRBD1. The CDR3 covers 13 residues. The V segment lost 6 bases and the J segment 8 bases; nucleotides outside the gene matches: 8. The CDR3 DNA sequence: TGTGCCAGCAGCGAGCAGGGGGCATGGGGCTACACCTTC. It translates to CASSEQGAWGYTF.

This clonotype was detected only a few times. The chain combines TRBV4-2 with TRBJ2-7; TRBD1 matches 9 bases. The CDR3 runs 16 residues. CDR1 LGHNA and CDR2 YNFKEQ come from the germline V gene. Germline trimming cut 4 bases from V and 3 bases from J; bases unmatched to any gene: 10. This CDR3 is CASSPMSGQGHYEQYF. As DNA, the CDR3 is TGTGCCAGCAGCCCGATGTCGGGACAGGGCCACTACGAGCAGTACTTC.

The chain employs TRBV29-1 and TRBJ2-5, with D tentatively TRBD1 (6 bases). V lost 0 bases and J 1 base, leaving 12 bases between the germline ends. This CDR3 is 15 amino acids long. CDR1 and CDR2 from the germline V gene are SQVTM and ANQGSEA. DNA for the CDR3: TGCAGCGTTGAAGATTCCCGGACAGCCCAAGAGACCCAGTACTTC. It is translated as CSVEDSRTAQETQYF.

This clonotype has ten or more counts. The chain uses TRBV20-1 and TRBJ2-3; TRBD1 agrees at 8 bases. The CDR3 totals 14 residues. The J segment lost 0 bases and the V segment lost 5 bases, leaving 4 bases of the junction unmatched. Germline V gene lookup returns CDR1 DFQATT and CDR2 SNEGSKA (reference sequence). The CDR3 bases are TGCAGTGCTGCCGGGACAGGAAGCACAGATACGCAGTATTTT. Its protein product is CSAAGTGSTDTQYF.

The rearrangement links TRBV7-7 to TRBJ2-2, with 9 bases fitting TRBD2. In germline, CDR1 is SSHAT, CDR2 FNYEAQ (reference sequence). The CDR3 loop spans 16 amino acids. With V trimmed by 5 bases and J by 2 bases, 6 bases remained unmatched. CDR3 loop: CASSPAGGTNTGELFF. The CDR3, as DNA: TGTGCCAGCAGCCCCGCGGGGGGGACAAACACCGGGGAGCTGTTTTTT. Drawing the rest from reference TRBV7-7 and TRBJ2-2, the complete variable domain is GAGVSQSPRYKVTKRGQDVTLRCDPISSHATLYWYQQALGQGPEFLTYFNYEAQPDKSGLPSDRFSAERPEGSISTLTIQRTEQRDSAMYRCASSPAGGTNTGELFFGEGSRLTVL.

This clonotype turned up a few times. The CDR3 region is CASRLLMSSYNSPLHF. For the CDR3, the DNA is TGTGCCAGCAGGCTTCTTATGAGCTCCTATAATTCACCCCTCCACTTT. The chain employs TRBV6-1 and TRBJ1-6, with D uncertain. The CDR3 extends over 16 amino acids. V was shortened by 6 bases and J by 0 bases, with 12 bases between the two germline ends. Looked up from germline, CDR1 is MNHNS and CDR2 is SASEGT.

The chain uses TRBV30 and TRBJ2-6, with D perhaps being TRBD1 or TRBD2 (5 bases each). The CDR3 is made up of 14 amino acids. The ends were cut back, 2 bases at V and 4 bases at J, with 9 bases in the middle. Per the germline V gene, CDR1 is GTSNPN and CDR2 is SVGIG (reference sequence). The CDR3 DNA sequence: TGTGCCTGGAGTAGAGGGGTAGGGGCCAACGTCCTGACTTTC. Residues: CAWSRGVGANVLTF.

This chain joins TRBV6-1 and TRBJ2-5; 8 nucleotides line up with TRBD1. Germline loops: CDR1 MNHNS, CDR2 SASEGT. The V and J ends lost 5 bases and 4 bases, in that order; junction bases with no gene match: 9. The CDR3 spans 15 residues. This chain's CDR3 is CASSTPGGARETQYF. The CDR3 coding sequence is TGTGCCAGCAGTACCCCAGGGGGCGCGAGAGAGACCCAGTACTTC.

This clonotype was seen at least ten times. V usage is TRBV7-2 and J usage is TRBJ1-2; D is ambiguous. Germline V gene sequence: CDR1 SGHTA, CDR2 FQGNSA. The CDR3 is made up of 13 amino acids. Trimming removed 3 bases from V and 0 bases from J, with 5 bases in between. As DNA, the CDR3 is TGTGCCAGCAGCTTCACAGCTAACTATGGCTACACCTTC. Protein product: CASSFTANYGYTF.

On this clonotype: A read error may explain this, as a much larger clone is one base away. J is TRBJ2-4 and V is TRBV20-1; D might be TRBD2 (5 bases). Germline V gives CDR1 DFQATT, CDR2 SNEGSKA (reference sequence). The CDR3 spans 15 residues. The CDR3 nucleotides are TGCAGTGCTATTAAGCCCCGGGGAACCAATAACATTCAGTACTTC. It encodes CSAIKPRGTNNIQYF.

This chain connects TRBV29-1 to TRBJ2-1, with D hard to call. The CDR3 length is 16 residues. Germline values: CDR1 SQVTM, CDR2 ANQGSEA. V was shortened by 6 bases and J by 10 bases, with 28 bases between the two germline ends. CDR3 nucleotides: TGCAGCGTGGGTAGAAGTGGGGTGGACCGATTCGTGGAGCAGTTCTTC. It is translated as CSVGRSGVDRFVEQFF.

This clonotype was seen at least ten times. The chain has TRBV12-3 or TRBV12-4 and TRBJ1-1; the D gene is possibly TRBD1 (5 bases). The ends were cut back, 6 bases at V and 7 bases at J, with 9 bases in the middle. This CDR3 spans 11 amino acids. The DNA for the CDR3 is TGTGCCAGCAGCATAGACAGTGAAGCTTTCTTT. Translating gives CASSIDSEAFF.

This clonotype was counted a single time. The gene calls are TRBV20-1 and TRBJ1-5, with a weak D call TRBD1 (5 bases). V was cut by 6 bases and J by 2 bases, with 17 bases left in between. The germline V gene encodes CDR1 DFQATT and CDR2 SNEGSKA (reference sequence). The CDR3 is made up of 15 amino acids. The CDR3 loop reads CSAHLSGRGNQPQHF. The CDR3 bases are TGCAGTGCCCACCTGAGTGGCAGGGGCAATCAGCCCCAGCATTTT.

The rearrangement links TRBV5-1 to TRBJ2-7; 11 bases are a match to TRBD1. Trimming at V came to 5 bases and at J to 10 bases, leaving 8 bases not matched to a gene. Germline V gene data show CDR1 as SGHRS and CDR2 as YFSETQ. CDR3 size: 13 residues. This chain's CDR3 is CASRGGTGGTQYF. CDR3 DNA sequence: TGCGCCAGCAGAGGAGGGACAGGGGGTACCCAGTACTTC.

The chain has TRBV6-2 or TRBV6-3 and TRBJ1-1; D may be TRBD1 (6 bases). The germline V and J ends were trimmed by 6 bases and 7 bases, with 18 bases remaining between them. Germline V gives CDR1 MNHEY, CDR2 SVGEGT. The CDR3 extends over 14 amino acids. CDR3 residues: CASRVQGFIGEAFF. Written as DNA, the CDR3 is TGTGCCAGCAGAGTACAGGGCTTTATCGGTGAAGCTTTCTTT.

The rearrangement links TRBV9 to TRBJ2-2; D uncertain. Germline V lookup: CDR1 SGDLS, CDR2 YYNGEE. V dropped 0 bases and J dropped 0 bases, with 12 bases sitting between them. This CDR3 spans 17 amino acids. This CDR3 reads CASSVGPGLANTGELFF. CDR3 nucleotide sequence: TGTGCCAGCAGCGTAGGCCCCGGCCTCGCGAACACCGGGGAGCTGTTTTTT.

This clonotype was recorded once. This chain connects TRBV11-2 to TRBJ2-3, with 9 bases that match TRBD2. V was pared by 5 bases and J by 2 bases, with 17 bases of the junction left unmatched. The CDR3 consists of 19 residues. Germline V CDR1 and CDR2: SGHAT, FQNNGV. CDR3 region: CASSRTFHLAGDPTDTQYF. For the CDR3, the DNA is TGTGCCAGCAGCCGCACCTTTCATTTAGCGGGAGATCCCACAGATACGCAGTATTTT.

Only a few counts were recorded for this clonotype. This sequence joins TRBV10-1 and TRBJ2-1; a possible D gene is TRBD2 (6 bases). The CDR3 has 13 amino acids. From germline, CDR1 is WNHNN and CDR2 SYGVQD (reference sequence). Deletions cut 6 bases from V and 9 bases from J, with 15 bases between. This chain's CDR3 is CASRNELRGEQFF. The CDR3 DNA sequence: TGCGCCAGCAGGAACGAGTTGCGGGGTGAGCAGTTCTTC.